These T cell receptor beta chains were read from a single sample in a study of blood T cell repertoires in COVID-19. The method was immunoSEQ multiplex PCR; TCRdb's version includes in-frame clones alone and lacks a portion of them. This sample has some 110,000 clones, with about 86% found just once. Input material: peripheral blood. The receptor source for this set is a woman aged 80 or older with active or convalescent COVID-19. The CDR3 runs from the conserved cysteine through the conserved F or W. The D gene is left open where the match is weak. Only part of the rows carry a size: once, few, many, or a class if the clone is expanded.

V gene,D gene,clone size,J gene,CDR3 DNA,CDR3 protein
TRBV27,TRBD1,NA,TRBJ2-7,TGTGCCAGCAGGACAGGGGGCGCGTCCTACGAGCAGTACTTC,CASRTGGASYEQYF
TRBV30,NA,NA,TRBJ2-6,TGTGCCTGGACCTTTAGTTTCTCTGGGGCCAACGTCCTGACTTTC,CAWTFSFSGANVLTF
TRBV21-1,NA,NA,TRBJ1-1,TGTGCCAGCAGCTCGCGCGGCCCTCGCACTGAAGCTTTCTTT,CASSSRGPRTEAFF
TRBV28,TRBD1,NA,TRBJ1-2,TGTGCCAGCAGTCTTTCCGGACAGGGACGTGGCTACACCTTC,CASSLSGQGRGYTF
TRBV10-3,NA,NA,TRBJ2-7,TGTGCCATCAGTGCCGGGACACCTAAGGGCTCCTACGAGCAGTACTTC,CAISAGTPKGSYEQYF
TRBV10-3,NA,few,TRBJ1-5,TGTGCCATCGGGCAGCTAAATCAGCCCCAGCATTTT,CAIGQLNQPQHF
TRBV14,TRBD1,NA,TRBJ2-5,TGTGCCAGCAGCCAAAGGGACAGGGAAGAGACCCAGTACTTC,CASSQRDREETQYF
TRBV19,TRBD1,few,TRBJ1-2,TGTGCCAGTAGTATAGGGGACAGGTCCGGCGGCTACACCTTC,CASSIGDRSGGYTF
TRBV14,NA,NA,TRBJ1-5,TGTGCCAGCAGACCCCGGACGGGGAGCAATCAGCCCCAGCATTTT,CASRPRTGSNQPQHF
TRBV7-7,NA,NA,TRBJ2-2,TGTGCTAGCAGCTCGGCCCGGGGGTCGATGGGGGAGCTGTTTTTT,CASSSARGSMGELFF
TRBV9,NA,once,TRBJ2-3,TGTGCCAGCAGCGTAGAATACGGCGAAGCGGGAGATACGCAGTATTTT,CASSVEYGEAGDTQYF
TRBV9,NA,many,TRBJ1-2,TGTGCCAGCAGGTCGATGGGGGCGGATGGCTACACCTTC,CASRSMGADGYTF
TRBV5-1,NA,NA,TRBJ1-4,TGCGCCAGCAGCTTGGCCGGACAGACTGCAACTAATGAAAAACTGTTTTTT,CASSLAGQTATNEKLFF
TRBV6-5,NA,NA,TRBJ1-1,TGTGCCAGCACCCAGAACACTGAAGCTTTCTTT,CASTQNTEAFF
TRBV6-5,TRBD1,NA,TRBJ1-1,TGTGCCAGCAGTTCTGCCGGACAGGGGTTAAATGAAGCTTTCTTT,CASSSAGQGLNEAFF
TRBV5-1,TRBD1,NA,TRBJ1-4,TGCGCCAGCAGCTTCGGGACAGGCGGGGGCGAAAAACTGTTTTTT,CASSFGTGGGEKLFF
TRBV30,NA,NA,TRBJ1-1,TGTGCCTGGATTAGAGGACAGATGAACACTGAAGCTTTCTTT,CAWIRGQMNTEAFF
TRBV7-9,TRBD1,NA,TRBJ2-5,TGTGCCAGCAGCTCCGACAGGGGTGAAGAGACCCAGTACTTC,CASSSDRGEETQYF
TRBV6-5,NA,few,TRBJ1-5,TGTGCCAGCAGTCCTGACAACCGCAATCAGCCCCAGCATTTT,CASSPDNRNQPQHF
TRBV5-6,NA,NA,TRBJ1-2,TGTGCCAGCAGCTCCCCCAGCTATGGCTACACCTTC,CASSSPSYGYTF
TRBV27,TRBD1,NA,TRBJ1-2,TGTGCCAGCAGTTGGAGAGAGGGACAGGGTTATGGCTACACCTTC,CASSWREGQGYGYTF
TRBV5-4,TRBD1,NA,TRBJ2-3,TGTGCCAGCAGCGCCCGGGACAGATTCTTTGATACGCAGTATTTT,CASSARDRFFDTQYF
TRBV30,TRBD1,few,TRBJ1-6,TGTGCCTGGAGTGTGGGCAGGGGGAGTTCACCCCTCCACTTT,CAWSVGRGSSPLHF
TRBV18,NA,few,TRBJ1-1,TGTGCCAGCTCACAACACCCGATAACGAACACTGAAGCTTTCTTT,CASSQHPITNTEAFF
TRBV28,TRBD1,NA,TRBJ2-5,TGTGCCAGCAGTTTGCAGGGGGCAAAGACCCAGTACTTC,CASSLQGAKTQYF
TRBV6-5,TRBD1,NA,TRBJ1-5,TGTGCCAGCAGGAGACAGGGGGCAAGCAATCAGCCCCAGCATTTT,CASRRQGASNQPQHF
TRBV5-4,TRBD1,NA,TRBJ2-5,TGTGCCAGCAGCTTGGCCAACCAGGGGGCGGGGGAGACCCAGTACTTC,CASSLANQGAGETQYF
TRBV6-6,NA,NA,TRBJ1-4,TGTGCCAGCAGACGGCAGGGGCAAACTAATGAAAAACTGTTTTTT,CASRRQGQTNEKLFF
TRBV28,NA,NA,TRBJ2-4,TGTGCCAGTCGAGTAGGGGGAGAGGCCAAAAACATTCAGTACTTC,CASRVGGEAKNIQYF
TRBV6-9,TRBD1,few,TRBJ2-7,TGTGCCAGCAGTTATTTGATCGGGAAGGACAGGCATTACGAGCAGTACTTC,CASSYLIGKDRHYEQYF
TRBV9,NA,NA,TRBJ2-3,TGTGCCAGCAGCACCGAGTCGGATACGCAGTATTTT,CASSTESDTQYF
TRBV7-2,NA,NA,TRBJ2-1,TGTGCCAGCAGCTACGGACTAACCAATGAGCAGTTCTTC,CASSYGLTNEQFF
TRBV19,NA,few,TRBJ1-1,TGTGCCACCTTAGGGAGGGAGAACACTGAAGCTTTCTTT,CATLGRENTEAFF
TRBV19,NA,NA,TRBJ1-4,TGTGCCAGTAGTATTATGGCGGCAGGGAATGAAAAACTGTTTTTT,CASSIMAAGNEKLFF
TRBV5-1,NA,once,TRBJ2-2,TGCGCCAGCAGCGACACTTATGGCACCGGGGAGCTGTTTTTT,CASSDTYGTGELFF
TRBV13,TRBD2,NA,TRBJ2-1,TGTGCCAGCAGCTTAGTAGGTGGGAGGGGTTCCTACAATGAGCAGTTCTTC,CASSLVGGRGSYNEQFF
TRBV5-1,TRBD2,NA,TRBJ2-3,TGCGCCAGCAGCTGGAGACTAGCGGGGGGCGTAGATACGCAGTATTTT,CASSWRLAGGVDTQYF
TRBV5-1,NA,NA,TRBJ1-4,TGCGCCAGCAGCTTGGGGGCAGGGTCAAATGAAAAACTGTTTTTT,CASSLGAGSNEKLFF
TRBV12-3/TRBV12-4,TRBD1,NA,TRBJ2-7,TGTGCCAGCAGTTTAGACAGGGGCCTCGAGCAGTACTTC,CASSLDRGLEQYF
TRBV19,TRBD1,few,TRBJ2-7,TGTGCCAGTAGTATAATGCAGGGGGCCACCTACGAGCAGTACTTC,CASSIMQGATYEQYF
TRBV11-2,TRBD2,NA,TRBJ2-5,TGTGCCAGCAGTCGGACGGGGGGGCGAGAGACCCAGTACTTC,CASSRTGGRETQYF
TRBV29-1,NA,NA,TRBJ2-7,TGCAGCGTTGAACTCCGAGACTCCTACGAGCAGTACTTC,CSVELRDSYEQYF
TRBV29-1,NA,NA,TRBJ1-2,TGCAGCGTATACACCGACAGCTACCATGGCTACACCTTC,CSVYTDSYHGYTF
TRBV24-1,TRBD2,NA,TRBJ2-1,TGTGCCACCAGTGATCCGACTAGCGGAAGATACAATGAGCAGTTCTTC,CATSDPTSGRYNEQFF
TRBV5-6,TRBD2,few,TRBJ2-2,TGTGCCAGCAGCTTGGTCGGTCTAGCGGGCGGGGAGCTGTTTTTT,CASSLVGLAGGELFF
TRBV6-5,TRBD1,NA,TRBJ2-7,TGTGCCAGCAGCCCAGGGACAGCCTACGAGCAGTACTTC,CASSPGTAYEQYF
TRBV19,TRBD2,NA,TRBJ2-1,TGTGCCAGTAGTACTATAGCGGGGTCCGCGGGGGGTGAGCAGTTCTTC,CASSTIAGSAGGEQFF
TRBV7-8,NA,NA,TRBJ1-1,TGTGCCAGCAGCTTAGTTCTCATGCACAGCCTCGATAAAGCTTTCTTT,CASSLVLMHSLDKAFF
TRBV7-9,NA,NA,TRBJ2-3,TGTGCCAGCAGCTTAGTTAGCGGCAGCACAGATACGCAGTATTTT,CASSLVSGSTDTQYF
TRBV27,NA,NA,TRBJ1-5,TGTGCCAGCAGTCTCATCTCGGGATATCAGCCCCAGCATTTT,CASSLISGYQPQHF
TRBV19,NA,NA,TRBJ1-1,TGTGCCAGTAGTATTACAGGGACAAACACTGAAGCTTTCTTT,CASSITGTNTEAFF
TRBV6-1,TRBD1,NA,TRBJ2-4,TGTGCCAGCAGTGAAGGGACAGGGAAAAACATTCAGTACTTC,CASSEGTGKNIQYF
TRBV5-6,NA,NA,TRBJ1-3,TGTGCCAGCAGCCCAACAGGATCTGGAAACACCATATATTTT,CASSPTGSGNTIYF
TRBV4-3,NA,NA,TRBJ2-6,TGCGCCAGCAGCCGAGACAGCTCTGGGGCCAACGTCCTGACTTTC,CASSRDSSGANVLTF
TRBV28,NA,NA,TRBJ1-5,TGTGCCAGCAGTCTAATGGGGAGGGCCGAGAGGCAGCCCCAGCATTTT,CASSLMGRAERQPQHF